The 3 T cell receptor beta chains below all came from one sample that was sequenced in a study of T cells after yellow fever vaccination. Each CDR3 protein gets one entry after TCRdb re-called the 5' RACE reads with MiXCR. The data show just under 600,000 distinct CDR3 sequences, about 14% seen once. The sequencing here drew on PBMCs, taken on the day of the yellow fever booster vaccination. The receptors originated from a man aged 25 to 40 who received the YFV17D yellow fever vaccine.

CDR3 protein: CSAPGQGATGANVLTF. The CDR3, as DNA: TGCAGTGCGCCCGGACAGGGGGCGACTGGGGCCAACGTCCTGACTTTC. The chain couples TRBV20-1 to TRBJ2-6; TRBD1 matches 11 bases. The CDR3 contains 16 residues. Germline CDR1 reads DFQATT; CDR2 reads SNEGSKA (reference sequence). V was pared by 6 bases and J by 2 bases, with 6 bases of the junction left unmatched.

This clonotype has just a few counts. The chain recombines TRBV20-1 with TRBJ2-3; 7 bases map to TRBD2. The CDR3 contains 14 residues. Losses at the gene ends were 0 bases for V and 8 bases for J; bases not matched to a gene: 8. Germline V gene sequence: CDR1 DFQATT, CDR2 SNEGSKA (reference sequence). CDR3 sequence: CSARDWGGRGTQYF. The CDR3 DNA follows: TGCAGTGCTAGAGATTGGGGCGGGAGAGGTACGCAGTATTTT.

This clonotype has more than one count but fewer than ten. This rearrangement joins TRBV7-6 to TRBJ2-5; the D gene could be TRBD1 or TRBD2 (6 bases each). CDR1 is SGHVS and CDR2 is FNYEAQ in the germline V gene. The CDR3 has 16 amino acids. The V end lost 6 bases, the J end lost 5 bases, and 22 bases lay between the germline ends. This chain's CDR3 is CASRLTGGRVDETQYF. For the CDR3, the DNA is TGTGCCAGCAGATTAACTGGGGGGCGGGTTGATGAGACCCAGTACTTC. Filled out from reference TRBV7-6 and TRBJ2-5, the complete variable domain reads GAGVSQSPRYKVTKRGQDVALRCDPISGHVSLYWYRQALGQGPEFLTYFNYEAQQDKSGLPNDRFSAERPEGSISTLTIQRTEQRDSAMYRCASRLTGGRVDETQYFGPGTRLLVL.